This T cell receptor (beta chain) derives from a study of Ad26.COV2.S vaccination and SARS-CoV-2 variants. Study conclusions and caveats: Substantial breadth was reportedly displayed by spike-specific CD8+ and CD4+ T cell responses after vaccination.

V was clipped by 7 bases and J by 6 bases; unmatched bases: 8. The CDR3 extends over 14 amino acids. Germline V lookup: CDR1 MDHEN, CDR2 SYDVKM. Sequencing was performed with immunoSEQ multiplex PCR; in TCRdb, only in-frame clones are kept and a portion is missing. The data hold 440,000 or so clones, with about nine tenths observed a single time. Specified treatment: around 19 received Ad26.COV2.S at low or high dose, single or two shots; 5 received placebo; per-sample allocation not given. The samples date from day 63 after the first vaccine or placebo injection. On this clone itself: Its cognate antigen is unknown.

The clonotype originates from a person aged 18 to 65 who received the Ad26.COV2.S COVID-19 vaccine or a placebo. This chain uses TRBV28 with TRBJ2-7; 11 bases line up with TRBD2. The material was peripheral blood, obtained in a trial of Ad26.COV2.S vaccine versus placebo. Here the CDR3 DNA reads TGTGCCAGCACTAAGACTAGCGGGATGACCGAGCAGTACTTC. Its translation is CASTKTSGMTEQYF.